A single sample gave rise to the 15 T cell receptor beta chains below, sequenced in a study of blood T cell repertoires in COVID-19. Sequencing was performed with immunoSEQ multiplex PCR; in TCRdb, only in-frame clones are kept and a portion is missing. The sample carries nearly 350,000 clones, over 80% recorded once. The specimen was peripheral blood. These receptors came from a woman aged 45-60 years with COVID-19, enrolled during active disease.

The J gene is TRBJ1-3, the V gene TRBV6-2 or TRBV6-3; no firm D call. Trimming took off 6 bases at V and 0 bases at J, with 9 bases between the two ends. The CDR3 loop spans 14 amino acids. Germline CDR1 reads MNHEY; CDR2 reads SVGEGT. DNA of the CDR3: TGTGCCAGCAGCGCGGTCCTCTCTGGAAACACCATATATTTT. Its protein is CASSAVLSGNTIYF.

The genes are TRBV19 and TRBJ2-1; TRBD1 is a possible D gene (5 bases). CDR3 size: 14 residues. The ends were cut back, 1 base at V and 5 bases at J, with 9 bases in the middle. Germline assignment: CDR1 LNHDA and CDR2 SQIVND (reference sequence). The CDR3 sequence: CASSIADRNNEQFF. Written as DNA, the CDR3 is TGTGCCAGTAGTATAGCCGACAGAAACAATGAGCAGTTCTTC.

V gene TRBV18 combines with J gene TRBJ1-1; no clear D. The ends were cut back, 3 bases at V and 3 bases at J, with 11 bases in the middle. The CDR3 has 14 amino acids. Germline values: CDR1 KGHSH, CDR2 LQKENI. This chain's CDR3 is CASSPPQAYTEAFF. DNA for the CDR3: TGTGCCAGCTCACCGCCGCAGGCCTACACTGAAGCTTTCTTT.

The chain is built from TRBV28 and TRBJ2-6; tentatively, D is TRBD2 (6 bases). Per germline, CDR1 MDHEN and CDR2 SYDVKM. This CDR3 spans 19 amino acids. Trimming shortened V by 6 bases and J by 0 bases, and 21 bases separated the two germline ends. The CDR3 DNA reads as TGTGCCAGCAGCCCGCGTACGGGGGACTTAGACTCTGGGGCCAACGTCCTGACTTTC. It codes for CASSPRTGDLDSGANVLTF. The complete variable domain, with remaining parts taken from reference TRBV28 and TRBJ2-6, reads DVKVTQSSRYLVKRTGEKVFLECVQDMDHENMFWYRQDPGLGLRLIYFSYDVKMKEKGDIPEGYSVSREKKERFSLILESASTNQTSMYLCASSPRTGDLDSGANVLTFGAGSRLTVL.

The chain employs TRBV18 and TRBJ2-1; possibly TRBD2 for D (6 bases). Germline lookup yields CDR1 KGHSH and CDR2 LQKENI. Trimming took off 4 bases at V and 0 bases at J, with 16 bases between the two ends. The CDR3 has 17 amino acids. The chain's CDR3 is CASSLDLSGSSYNEQFF. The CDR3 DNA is TGTGCCAGCTCACTTGACCTTAGCGGAAGCTCCTACAATGAGCAGTTCTTC. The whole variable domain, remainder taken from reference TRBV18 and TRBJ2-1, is NAGVMQNPRHLVRRRGQEARLRCSPMKGHSHVYWYRQLPEEGLKFMVYLQKENIIDESGMPKERFSAEFPKEGPSILRIQQVVRGDSAAYFCASSLDLSGSSYNEQFFGPGTRLTVL.

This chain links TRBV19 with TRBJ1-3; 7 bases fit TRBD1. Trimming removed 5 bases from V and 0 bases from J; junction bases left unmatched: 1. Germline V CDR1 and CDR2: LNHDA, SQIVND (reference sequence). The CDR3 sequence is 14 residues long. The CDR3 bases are TGTGCCAGTAGTGACAGGGTCTCTGGAAACACCATATATTTT. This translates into CASSDRVSGNTIYF.

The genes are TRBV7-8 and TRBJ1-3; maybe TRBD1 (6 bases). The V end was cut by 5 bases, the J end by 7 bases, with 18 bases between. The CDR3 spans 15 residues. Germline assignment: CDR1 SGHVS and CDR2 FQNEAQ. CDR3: CASSLGTPEWNTIYF. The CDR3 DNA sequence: TGTGCCAGCAGCCTGGGGACACCCGAATGGAACACCATATATTTT.

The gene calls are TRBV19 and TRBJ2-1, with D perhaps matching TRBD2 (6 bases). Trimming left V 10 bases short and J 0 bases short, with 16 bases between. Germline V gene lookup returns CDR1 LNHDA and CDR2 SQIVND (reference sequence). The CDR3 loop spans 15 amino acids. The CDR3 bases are TGTGCCACCTCATCATTCGGGGGCTCCTACAATGAGCAGTTCTTC. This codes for CATSSFGGSYNEQFF.

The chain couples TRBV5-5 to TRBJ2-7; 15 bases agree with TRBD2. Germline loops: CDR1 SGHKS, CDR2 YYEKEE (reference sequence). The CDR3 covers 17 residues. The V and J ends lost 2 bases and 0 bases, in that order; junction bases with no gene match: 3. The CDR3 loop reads CASSFGLAGGGSYEQYF. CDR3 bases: TGTGCCAGCAGCTTCGGACTAGCGGGAGGGGGCTCCTACGAGCAGTACTTC.

CDR3 sequence: CASSLTPGTEAFF. As DNA, the CDR3 is TGTGCCAGCAGCTTAACTCCGGGCACTGAAGCTTTCTTT. The chain joins TRBV7-3 to TRBJ1-1; no firm D call. Germline V gives CDR1 SGHTA, CDR2 FQGTGA. V was shortened by 0 bases and J by 4 bases, with 6 bases between the two germline ends. The CDR3 is made up of 13 amino acids.

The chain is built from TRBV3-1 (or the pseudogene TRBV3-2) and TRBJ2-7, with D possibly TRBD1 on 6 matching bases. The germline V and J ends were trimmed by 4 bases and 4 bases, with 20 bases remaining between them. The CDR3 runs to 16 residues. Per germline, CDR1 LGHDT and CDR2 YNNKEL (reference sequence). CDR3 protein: CASSRTIRGPNYEQYF. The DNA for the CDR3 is TGTGCCAGCAGCCGCACAATCAGGGGTCCCAATTACGAGCAGTACTTC.

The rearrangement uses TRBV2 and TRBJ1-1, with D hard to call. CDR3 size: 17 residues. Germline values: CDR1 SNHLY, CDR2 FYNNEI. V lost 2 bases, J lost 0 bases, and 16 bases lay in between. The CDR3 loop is CASSETLGLVMNTEAFF. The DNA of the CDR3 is TGTGCCAGCAGTGAAACCCTAGGACTGGTAATGAACACTGAAGCTTTCTTT.

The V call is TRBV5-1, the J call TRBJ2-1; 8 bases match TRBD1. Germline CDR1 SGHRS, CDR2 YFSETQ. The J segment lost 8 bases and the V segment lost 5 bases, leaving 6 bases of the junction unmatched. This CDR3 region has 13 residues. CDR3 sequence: CASSSQGAYEQFF. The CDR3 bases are TGCGCCAGCAGTTCCCAGGGGGCCTATGAGCAGTTCTTC.

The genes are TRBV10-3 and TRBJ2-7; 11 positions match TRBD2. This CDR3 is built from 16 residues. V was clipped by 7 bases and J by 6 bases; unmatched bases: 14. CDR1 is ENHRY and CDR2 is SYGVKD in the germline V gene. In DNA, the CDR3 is TGTGCCATCACTGACCGAACTAGCGGGAGTGGGGGCGAGCAGTACTTC. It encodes CAITDRTSGSGGEQYF.

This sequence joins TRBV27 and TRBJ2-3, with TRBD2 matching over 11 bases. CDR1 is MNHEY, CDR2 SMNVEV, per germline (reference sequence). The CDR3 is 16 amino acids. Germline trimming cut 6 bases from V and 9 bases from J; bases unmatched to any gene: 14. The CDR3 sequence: CASSRGLAGSSRTQYF. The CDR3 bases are TGTGCCAGCAGCCGAGGACTAGCGGGCTCCTCCAGGACGCAGTATTTT.